This T cell receptor (beta chain) was sequenced in a study of shared clonotypes between healthy human individuals. V lost 8 bases and J lost 1, with 11 bases in between. CDR3 length equals 13 residues. CDR1 is SQVTM, CDR2 ANQGSEA, per germline. CD8 cells regarded as naive lacked CD45RO, were positively chosen for CCR7, and omitted terminally differentiated effector memory CD45RA+ cells. Each sample came from a Caucasian adult donor living in Nashville, Tennessee. Overall study results and limits: Some naive CD4 clonotypes, 4.5% to 5.5%, turned up in common across a few donors. The authors expected sequencing depth to affect clonotype sharing among donors.

About this clone: Its antigen remains unknown.

On sorted subsets, replicate PCRs used roughly 190 ng DNA, or tens of thousands of T cell genomes. Method: immunoSEQ multiplex PCR; TCRdb's copy keeps in-frame clones and lacks some. The top ten clones hold approximately 22% of a sample with about 700,000 clones, just over 90% of them seen once. The sequencing input was naive CD8+ T cells sorted from blood. The V gene is TRBV29-1, the J gene TRBJ2-2; D is possibly TRBD2 (5 bases). The TCR sequence derives from a man aged 25 to 45 in good health. The CDR3 loop reads CSPADWNTGELFF. The CDR3 bases are TGCAGCCCTGCGGACTGGAACACCGGGGAGCTGTTTTTT.